Following are 15 T cell receptor beta chains from one sample sequenced in a study of blood T cell repertoires in COVID-19. Repertoires were generated with immunoSEQ multiplex PCR, while TCRdb's copy carries only in-frame clones and drops some. The sample yields approximately 76,000 clones, approximately 86% seen once. Sequenced: peripheral blood. Receptor source: a woman aged 55-70 years with acute or convalescent COVID-19.

The chain carries TRBV7-2 and TRBJ2-3; TRBD2 might be the D (6 bases). The CDR3 has 14 amino acids. The germline V gene encodes CDR1 SGHTA and CDR2 FQGNSA. Trimming removed 5 bases from V and 3 bases from J, with 12 bases in between. CDR3 protein: CASSRTGGTDTQYF. The DNA of the CDR3 is TGTGCCAGCAGCCGGACTGGGGGGACAGATACGCAGTATTTT.

This clone occurred a few times. The sample carries other DNA sequences with the same CDR3. V and J are TRBV24-1 and TRBJ1-6; TRBD1 matches 7 bases. V trimming: 4 bases; J trimming: 6 bases; junction bases outside the gene matches: 2. CDR3 length: 14 amino acids. Germline CDR1 is KGHDR and CDR2 is SFDVKD. The CDR3 is CATSEGTVNSPLHF. The CDR3 bases are TGTGCCACCAGTGAAGGGACAGTTAATTCACCCCTCCACTTT.

The chain has TRBV9 and TRBJ2-7; 10 positions agree with TRBD2. J gave up 5 bases and V 3 bases, and 8 bases lay outside the gene matches. Germline V CDR1 and CDR2: SGDLS, YYNGEE. This CDR3 contains 15 residues. CDR3 nucleotide sequence: TGTGCCAGCAGCGCCCGACTAGCGGGTCTCGACGAGCAGTACTTC. Translating it yields CASSARLAGLDEQYF.

The V gene is TRBV30, the J gene TRBJ2-5; maybe TRBD2 (6 bases). The CDR3 has 17 amino acids. Germline CDR1 GTSNPN, CDR2 SVGIG (reference sequence). Trimming took off 2 bases at V and 5 bases at J, with 24 bases between the two ends. The CDR3 loop reads CAWSSKSGGPIKETQYF. As DNA, the CDR3 is TGTGCCTGGAGTTCAAAATCAGGAGGGCCCATTAAGGAGACCCAGTACTTC.

This clone was seen just once. The CDR3 bases are TGTGCCATCAGTCTAGACCCCGGCGCCTTAGAGACCCAGTACTTC. Its translation: CAISLDPGALETQYF. The chain uses TRBV10-3 and TRBJ2-5, with no clear D. Trimming shortened V by 5 bases and J by 4 bases, and 17 bases separated the two germline ends. This CDR3 comprises 15 residues. From germline, CDR1 is ENHRY and CDR2 SYGVKD.

This chain links TRBV14 with TRBJ1-6; D unclear. The CDR3 extends over 13 amino acids. V lost 1 base and J 8 bases, leaving 6 bases between the germline ends. Germline lookup yields CDR1 SGHDN and CDR2 FVKESK. This chain's CDR3 is CASSQGTDSPLHF. CDR3 nucleotides: TGTGCCAGCAGCCAAGGAACAGATTCACCCCTCCACTTT.

In DNA, the CDR3 is TGTGCCAGCAGCCTCCCCGGGGGGGGAGGCACAGATACGCAGTATTTT. It specifies CASSLPGGGGTDTQYF. The chain joins TRBV5-4 to TRBJ2-3, with 8 bases lining up with TRBD2. Trimming removed 4 bases from V and 1 base from J; junction bases left unmatched: 8. The CDR3 spans 16 residues. The germline CDR1 and CDR2 sequences are SGHNT and YYREEE (reference sequence).

This clone occurred once. The chain combines TRBV6-5 with TRBJ1-2; D is uncertain. V was pared by 2 bases and J by 4 bases, with 8 bases between. The CDR3 is 13 residues long. Germline V gives CDR1 MNHEY, CDR2 SVGAGI. The CDR3 sequence: CASSYKRSYGYTF. The CDR3 DNA reads TGTGCCAGCAGTTACAAGCGATCCTATGGCTACACCTTC.

J is TRBJ2-6 and V is TRBV28; D ambiguous. Germline V gives CDR1 MDHEN, CDR2 SYDVKM. This CDR3 contains 16 residues. The germline V and J ends were trimmed by 5 bases and 4 bases, with 15 bases remaining between them. This CDR3 reads CASSLGLGSGANVLTF. The CDR3 nucleotides read TGTGCCAGCAGTCTAGGCCTCGGGTCCGGGGCCAACGTCCTGACTTTC.

The chain combines TRBV7-2 with TRBJ2-7, with 8 bases identical to TRBD1. The germline V gene encodes CDR1 SGHTA and CDR2 FQGNSA. This CDR3 comprises 15 residues. V shed 7 bases and J 4 bases; nucleotides not matched to a gene: 12. CDR3 sequence: CASTQDRGYWYEQYF. DNA for the CDR3: TGTGCCAGCACTCAAGACAGGGGCTATTGGTACGAGCAGTACTTC. The whole variable domain, remainder taken from reference TRBV7-2 and TRBJ2-7, is GAGVSQSPSNKVTEKGKDVELRCDPISGHTALYWYRQSLGQGLEFLIYFQGNSAPDKSGLPSDRFSAERTGGSVSTLTIQRTQQEDSAVYLCASTQDRGYWYEQYFGPGTRLTVT.

J is TRBJ2-1 and V is TRBV7-3, with 7 bases matching TRBD1. The J segment lost 7 bases and the V segment lost 4 bases, leaving 10 bases of the junction unmatched. The CDR3 runs to 15 residues. Germline-derived CDR1 and CDR2 are SGHTA and FQGTGA. CDR3 region: CASSWGQPDGNEQFF. CDR3 nucleotides: TGTGCCAGCAGCTGGGGACAGCCCGATGGGAATGAGCAGTTCTTC.

V gene TRBV12-5 combines with J gene TRBJ1-5; a weak D match, TRBD1 (5 bases). Trimming removed 3 bases from V and 6 bases from J, with 9 bases in between. Germline V CDR1 and CDR2: LGHNT, FRNRAP. CDR3 size: 13 residues. The CDR3 is CASGFQGSQPQHF. The CDR3 DNA sequence: TGTGCTAGTGGTTTTCAGGGATCTCAGCCCCAGCATTTT.

The CDR3 is CASSLRETENTEAFF. For the CDR3, the DNA is TGTGCCAGCAGCCTAAGAGAGACAGAAAACACTGAAGCTTTCTTT. This rearrangement joins TRBV4-2 to TRBJ1-1; weak D call: TRBD1 (5 bases). CDR3 length: 15 residues. CDR1 is LGHNA, CDR2 YNFKEQ, per germline. V was clipped by 4 bases and J by 2 bases, with 14 bases between them.

The chain recombines TRBV5-5 with TRBJ1-2; tentative D call: TRBD1 (6 bases). Per the germline V gene, CDR1 is SGHKS and CDR2 is YYEKEE (reference sequence). Trimming removed 0 bases at V and 2 bases at J, with 11 bases between. The CDR3 runs 15 residues. CDR3 sequence: CASSLGPGANYGYTF. In DNA, the CDR3 is TGTGCCAGCAGCTTGGGGCCAGGGGCCAACTATGGCTACACCTTC.

The V call is TRBV28, the J call TRBJ2-5, with D perhaps TRBD1 (6 bases). The CDR3 is 14 residues long. CDR1 and CDR2 (germline): MDHEN, SYDVKM. Deletions cut 11 bases from V and 5 bases from J, with 21 bases between. CDR3 nucleotide sequence: TGTGCCGGCCAAACACTTGGGGGCGCGGAGACCCAGTACTTC. Its translation is CAGQTLGGAETQYF.